This is a list of T cell receptor beta chains from one sample in a study of response to subunit inactivated influenza vaccine. Using its own MiXCR run on the RT-PCR reads, TCRdb lists one record per CDR3 protein. The repertoire includes 430,000 or so distinct CDR3 sequences, about a tenth of them detected once, and less than 15% sits in the top ten. The sequencing here drew on PBMCs from blood, taken 35 to 45 days after vaccination. These receptors originate from a man aged 45-65 years who received an inactivated influenza vaccine. Both conserved end residues are part of each CDR3. A D gene is named only where the DNA matches it firmly. Some rows have no size entry. The others give once, few or many, or a class for an expanded clone.

len: 16; d_gene: TRBD2; abundance: few; v_gene: TRBV20-1; j_gene: TRBJ2-1; CDR3aa: CSARDPPPAGTNEQFF; CDR3nt: TGCAGTGCTAGAGATCCACCTCCAGCGGGGACCAATGAGCAGTTCTTC
len: 14; d_gene: TRBD2; abundance: few; v_gene: TRBV5-1; j_gene: TRBJ2-7; CDR3aa: CASSLTSGVGEQYF; CDR3nt: TGCGCCAGCAGCTTAACTAGCGGGGTTGGCGAGCAGTACTTC
len: 15; d_gene: .; abundance: few; v_gene: TRBV7-2; j_gene: TRBJ2-1; CDR3aa: CASSASGIGFNEQFF; CDR3nt: TGTGCCAGCAGCGCCTCGGGTATAGGGTTCAATGAGCAGTTCTTC
len: 14; d_gene: .; abundance: many; v_gene: TRBV12-3/TRBV12-4; j_gene: TRBJ1-1; CDR3aa: CASSLNHPNTEAFF; CDR3nt: TGTGCCAGCAGTTTAAATCACCCCAACACTGAAGCTTTCTTT
len: 19; d_gene: TRBD2; abundance: many; v_gene: TRBV6-2/TRBV6-3; j_gene: TRBJ2-1; CDR3aa: CASSYSLTSGRAGMNEQFF; CDR3nt: TGTGCCAGCAGTTACTCCCTGACTAGCGGGAGGGCCGGTATGAATGAGCAGTTCTTC
len: 15; d_gene: .; abundance: few; v_gene: TRBV5-8; j_gene: TRBJ2-7; CDR3aa: CASSLGGGGGSEQYF; CDR3nt: TGTGCCAGCAGCTTGGGGGGAGGTGGAGGAAGCGAGCAGTACTTC
len: 16; d_gene: TRBD1; abundance: few; v_gene: TRBV5-6; j_gene: TRBJ2-7; CDR3aa: CASSLVPGQGVHEQYF; CDR3nt: TGTGCCAGCAGCTTGGTCCCGGGACAGGGAGTCCACGAGCAGTACTTC
len: 14; d_gene: .; abundance: .; v_gene: TRBV12-3/TRBV12-4; j_gene: TRBJ2-1; CDR3aa: CASIQTSSYNEQFF; CDR3nt: TGTGCCAGCATCCAGACTAGTTCCTACAATGAGCAGTTCTTC
len: 16; d_gene: .; abundance: many; v_gene: TRBV7-2; j_gene: TRBJ2-1; CDR3aa: CASSLDAQGGYNEQFF; CDR3nt: TGTGCCAGCAGCTTAGACGCGCAGGGTGGGTACAATGAGCAGTTCTTC
len: 14; d_gene: .; abundance: many; v_gene: TRBV7-3; j_gene: TRBJ2-2; CDR3aa: CASSLLVNTGELFF; CDR3nt: TGTGCCAGCAGCTTGCTAGTTAACACCGGGGAGCTGTTTTTT
len: 14; d_gene: TRBD2; abundance: .; v_gene: TRBV27; j_gene: TRBJ2-1; CDR3aa: CASSFLADDNEQFF; CDR3nt: TGTGCCAGCAGTTTCCTAGCGGACGACAATGAGCAGTTCTTC
len: 15; d_gene: .; abundance: .; v_gene: TRBV7-9; j_gene: TRBJ2-7; CDR3aa: CASSLAEGVSYEQYF; CDR3nt: TGTGCCAGCAGCTTAGCTGAGGGGGTAAGCTACGAGCAGTACTTC
len: 16; d_gene: TRBD1; abundance: few; v_gene: TRBV6-1; j_gene: TRBJ1-4; CDR3aa: CASSQTTGAINEKLFF; CDR3nt: TGTGCCAGCAGTCAAACAACAGGGGCGATTAATGAAAAACTGTTTTTT
len: 15; d_gene: .; abundance: few; v_gene: TRBV3-1; j_gene: TRBJ2-1; CDR3aa: CASSQEQGGRNEQFF; CDR3nt: TGTGCCAGCAGCCAAGAACAGGGGGGGCGGAATGAGCAGTTCTTC